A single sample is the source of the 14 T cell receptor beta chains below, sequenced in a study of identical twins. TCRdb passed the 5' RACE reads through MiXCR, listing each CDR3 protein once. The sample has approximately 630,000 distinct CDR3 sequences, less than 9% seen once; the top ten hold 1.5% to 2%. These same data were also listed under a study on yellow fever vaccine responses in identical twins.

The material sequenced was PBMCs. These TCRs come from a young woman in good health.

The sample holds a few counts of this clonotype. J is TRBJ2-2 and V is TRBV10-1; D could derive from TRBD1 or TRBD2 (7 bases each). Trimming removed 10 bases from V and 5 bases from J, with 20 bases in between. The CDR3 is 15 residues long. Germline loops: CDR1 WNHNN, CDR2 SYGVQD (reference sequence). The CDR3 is CATSRQGGRTGELFF. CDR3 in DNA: TGCGCCACCTCACGACAGGGAGGGCGAACCGGGGAGCTGTTTTTT.

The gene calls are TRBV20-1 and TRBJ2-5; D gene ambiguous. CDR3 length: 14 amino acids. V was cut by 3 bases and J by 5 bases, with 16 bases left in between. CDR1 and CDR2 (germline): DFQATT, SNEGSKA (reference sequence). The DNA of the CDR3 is TGCAGTGCTAGCCTTGTGGACGGACGGGAGACCCAGTACTTC. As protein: CSASLVDGRETQYF.

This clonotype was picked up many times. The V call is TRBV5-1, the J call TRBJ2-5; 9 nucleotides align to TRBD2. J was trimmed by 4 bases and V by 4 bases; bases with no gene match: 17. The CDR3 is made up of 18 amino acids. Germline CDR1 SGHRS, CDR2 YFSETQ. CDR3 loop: CASSPRGDSGSITETQYF. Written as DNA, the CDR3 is TGCGCCAGCAGCCCCCGCGGCGATAGCGGGAGTATTACAGAGACCCAGTACTTC.

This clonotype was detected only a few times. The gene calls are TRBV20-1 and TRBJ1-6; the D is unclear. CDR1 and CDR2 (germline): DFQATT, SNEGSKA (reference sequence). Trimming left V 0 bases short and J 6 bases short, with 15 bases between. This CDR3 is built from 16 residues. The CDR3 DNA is TGCAGTGCTAGAGATAGGACTGGGTCCGGTAATTCACCCCTCCACTTT. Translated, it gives CSARDRTGSGNSPLHF.

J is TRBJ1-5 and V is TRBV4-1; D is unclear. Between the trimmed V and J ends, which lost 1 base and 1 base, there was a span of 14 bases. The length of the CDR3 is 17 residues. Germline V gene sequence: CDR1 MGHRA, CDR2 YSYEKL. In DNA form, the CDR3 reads TGCGCCAGCAGCCAAGGAGAGGCCTTTGGGAGCAATCAGCCCCAGCATTTT. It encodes CASSQGEAFGSNQPQHF.

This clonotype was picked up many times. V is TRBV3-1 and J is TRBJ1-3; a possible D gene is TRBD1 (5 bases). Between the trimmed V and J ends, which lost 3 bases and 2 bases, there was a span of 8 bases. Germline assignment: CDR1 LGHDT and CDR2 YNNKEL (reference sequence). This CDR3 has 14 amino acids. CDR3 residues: CASSHLGAGNTIYF. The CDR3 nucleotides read TGTGCCAGCAGCCACCTGGGGGCTGGAAACACCATATATTTT.

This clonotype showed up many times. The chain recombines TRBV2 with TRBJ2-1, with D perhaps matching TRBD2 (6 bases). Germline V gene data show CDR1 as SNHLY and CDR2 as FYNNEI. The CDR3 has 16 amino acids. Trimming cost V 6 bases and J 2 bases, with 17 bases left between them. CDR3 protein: CASRYGWAGTYNEQFF. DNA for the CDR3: TGTGCCAGCAGATATGGATGGGCGGGGACCTACAATGAGCAGTTCTTC.

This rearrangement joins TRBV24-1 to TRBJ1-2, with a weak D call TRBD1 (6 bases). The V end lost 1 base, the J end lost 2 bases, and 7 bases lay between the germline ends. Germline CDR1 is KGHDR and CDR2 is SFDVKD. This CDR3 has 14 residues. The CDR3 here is CATSDFDRNYGYTF. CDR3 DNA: TGTGCCACCAGTGATTTCGACAGGAACTATGGCTACACCTTC.

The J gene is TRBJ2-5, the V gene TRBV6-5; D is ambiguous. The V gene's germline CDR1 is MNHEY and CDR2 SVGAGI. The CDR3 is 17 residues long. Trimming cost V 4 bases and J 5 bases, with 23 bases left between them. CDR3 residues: CASSSPPMRIGRETQYF. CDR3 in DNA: TGTGCCAGCAGTTCTCCGCCAATGCGTATAGGACGGGAGACCCAGTACTTC.

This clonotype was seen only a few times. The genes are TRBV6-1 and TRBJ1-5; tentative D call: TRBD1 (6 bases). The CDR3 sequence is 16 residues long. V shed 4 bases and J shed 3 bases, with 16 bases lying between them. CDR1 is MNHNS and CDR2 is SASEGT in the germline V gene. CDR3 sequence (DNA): TGTGCCAGCAGTGTTACCCCAGGGGTTTTCAATCAGCCCCAGCATTTT. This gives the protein CASSVTPGVFNQPQHF.

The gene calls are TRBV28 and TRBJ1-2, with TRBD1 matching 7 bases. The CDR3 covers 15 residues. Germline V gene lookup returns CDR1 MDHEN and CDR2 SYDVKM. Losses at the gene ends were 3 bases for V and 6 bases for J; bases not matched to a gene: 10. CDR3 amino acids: CASSFPEGRGNGYTF. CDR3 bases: TGTGCCAGCAGTTTCCCAGAGGGCAGGGGGAATGGCTACACCTTC.

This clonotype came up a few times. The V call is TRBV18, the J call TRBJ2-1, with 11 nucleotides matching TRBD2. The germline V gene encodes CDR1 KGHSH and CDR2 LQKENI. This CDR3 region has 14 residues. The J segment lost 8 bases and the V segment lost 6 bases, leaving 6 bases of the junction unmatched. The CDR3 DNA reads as TGTGCCAGCTCCGCGGGGACTAGCGGACATGAGCAGTTCTTC. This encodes CASSAGTSGHEQFF.

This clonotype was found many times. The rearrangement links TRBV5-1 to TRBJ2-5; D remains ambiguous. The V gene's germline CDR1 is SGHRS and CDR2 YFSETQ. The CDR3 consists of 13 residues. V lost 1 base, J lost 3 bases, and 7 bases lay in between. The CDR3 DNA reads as TGCGCCAGCAGCTTGAACGGAAAAGAGACCCAGTACTTC. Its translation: CASSLNGKETQYF.

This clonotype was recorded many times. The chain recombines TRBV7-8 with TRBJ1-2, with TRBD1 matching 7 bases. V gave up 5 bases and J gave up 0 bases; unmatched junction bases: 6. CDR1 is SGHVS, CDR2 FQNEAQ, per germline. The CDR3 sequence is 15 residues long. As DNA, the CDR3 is TGTGCCAGCAGCCCTGGGACAGCGACTAACTATGGCTACACCTTC. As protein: CASSPGTATNYGYTF.